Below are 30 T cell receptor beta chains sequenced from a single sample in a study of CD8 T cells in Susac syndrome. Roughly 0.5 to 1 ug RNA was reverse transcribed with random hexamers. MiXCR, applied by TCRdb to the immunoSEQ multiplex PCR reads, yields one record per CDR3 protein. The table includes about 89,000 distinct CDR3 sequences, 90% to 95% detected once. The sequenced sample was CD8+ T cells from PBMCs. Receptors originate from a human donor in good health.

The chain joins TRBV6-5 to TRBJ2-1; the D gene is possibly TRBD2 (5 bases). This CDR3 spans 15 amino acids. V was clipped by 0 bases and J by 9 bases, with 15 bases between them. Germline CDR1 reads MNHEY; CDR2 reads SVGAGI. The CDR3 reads CASSYSRGPRREQFF. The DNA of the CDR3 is TGTGCCAGCAGTTACTCGAGAGGGCCCCGTCGTGAGCAGTTCTTC.

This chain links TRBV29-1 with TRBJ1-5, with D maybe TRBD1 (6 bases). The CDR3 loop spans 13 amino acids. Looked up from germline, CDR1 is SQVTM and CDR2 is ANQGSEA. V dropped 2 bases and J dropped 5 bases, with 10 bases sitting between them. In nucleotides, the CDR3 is TGCAGCGTTGAACTGGGGGGCGATCAGCCCCAGCATTTT. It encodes CSVELGGDQPQHF.

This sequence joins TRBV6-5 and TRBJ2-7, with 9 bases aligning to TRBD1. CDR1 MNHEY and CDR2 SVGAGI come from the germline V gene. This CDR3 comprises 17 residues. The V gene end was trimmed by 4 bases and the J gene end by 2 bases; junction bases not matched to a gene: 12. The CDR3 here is CASSSPTGGEPTYEQYF. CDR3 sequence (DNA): TGTGCCAGCAGTTCCCCAACAGGGGGCGAACCGACCTACGAGCAGTACTTC.

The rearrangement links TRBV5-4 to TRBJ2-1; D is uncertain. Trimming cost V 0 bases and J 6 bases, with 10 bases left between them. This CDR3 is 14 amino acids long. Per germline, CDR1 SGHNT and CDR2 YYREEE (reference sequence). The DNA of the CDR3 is TGTGCCAGCAGCTTGGAAGGGATCGGCAATGAGCAGTTCTTC. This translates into CASSLEGIGNEQFF.

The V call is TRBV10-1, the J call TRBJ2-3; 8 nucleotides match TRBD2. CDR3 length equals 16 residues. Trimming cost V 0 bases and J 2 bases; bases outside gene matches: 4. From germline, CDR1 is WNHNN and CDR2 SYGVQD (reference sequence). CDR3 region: CASSESGGGPTDTQYF. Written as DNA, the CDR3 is TGCGCCAGCAGTGAGTCCGGCGGGGGGCCCACAGATACGCAGTATTTT.

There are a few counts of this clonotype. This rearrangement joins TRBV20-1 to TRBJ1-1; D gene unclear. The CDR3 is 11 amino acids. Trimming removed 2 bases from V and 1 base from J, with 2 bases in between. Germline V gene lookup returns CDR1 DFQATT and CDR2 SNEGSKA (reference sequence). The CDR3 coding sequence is TGCAGTGCTAGAAGGAACACTGAAGCTTTCTTT. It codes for CSARRNTEAFF.

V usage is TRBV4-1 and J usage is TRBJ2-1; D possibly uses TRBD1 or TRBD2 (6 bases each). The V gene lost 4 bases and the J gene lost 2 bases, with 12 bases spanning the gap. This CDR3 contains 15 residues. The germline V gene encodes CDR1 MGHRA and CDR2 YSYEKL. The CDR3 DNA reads TGCGCCAGCAGCCCAGAGGGGGGACCCTACAATGAGCAGTTCTTC. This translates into CASSPEGGPYNEQFF.

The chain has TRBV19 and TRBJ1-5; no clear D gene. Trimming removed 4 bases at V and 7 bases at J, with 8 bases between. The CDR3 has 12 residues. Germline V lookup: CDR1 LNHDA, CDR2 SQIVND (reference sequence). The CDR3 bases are TGTGCCAGTAGTACCCTGAGGCAGCCCCAGCATTTT. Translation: CASSTLRQPQHF.

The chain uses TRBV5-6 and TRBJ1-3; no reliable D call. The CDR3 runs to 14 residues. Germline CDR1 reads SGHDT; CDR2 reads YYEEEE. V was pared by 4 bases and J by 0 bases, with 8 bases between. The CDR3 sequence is CASSVSASGNTIYF. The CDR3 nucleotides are TGTGCCAGCAGCGTAAGTGCCTCTGGAAACACCATATATTTT.

CDR3 loop: CASSLGAASNYGYTF. The CDR3 region has the DNA TGTGCCAGCAGCTTAGGGGCAGCCTCTAACTATGGCTACACCTTC. V usage is TRBV7-9 and J usage is TRBJ1-2; no clear D. V was shortened by 1 base and J by 0 bases, with 9 bases between the two germline ends. Per germline, CDR1 SEHNR and CDR2 FQNEAQ (reference sequence). CDR3 length equals 15 residues.

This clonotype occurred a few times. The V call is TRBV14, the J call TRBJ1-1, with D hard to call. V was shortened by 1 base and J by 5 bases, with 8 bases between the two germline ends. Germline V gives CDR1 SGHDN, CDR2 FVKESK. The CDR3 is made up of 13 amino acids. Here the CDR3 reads CASSQAGRTEAFF. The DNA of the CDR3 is TGTGCCAGCAGCCAAGCGGGTAGGACTGAAGCTTTCTTT.

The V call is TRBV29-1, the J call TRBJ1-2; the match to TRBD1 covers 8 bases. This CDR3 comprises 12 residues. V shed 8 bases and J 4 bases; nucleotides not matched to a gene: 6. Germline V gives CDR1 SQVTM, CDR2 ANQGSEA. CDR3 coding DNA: TGCAGCACCCGGGACAGGATCTATGGCTACACCTTC. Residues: CSTRDRIYGYTF. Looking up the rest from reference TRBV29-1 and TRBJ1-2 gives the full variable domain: SAVISQKPSRDICQRGTSLTIQCQVDSQVTMMFWYRQQPGQSLTLIATANQGSEATYESGFVIDKFPISRPNLTFSTLTVSNMSPEDSSIYLCSTRDRIYGYTFGSGTRLTVV.

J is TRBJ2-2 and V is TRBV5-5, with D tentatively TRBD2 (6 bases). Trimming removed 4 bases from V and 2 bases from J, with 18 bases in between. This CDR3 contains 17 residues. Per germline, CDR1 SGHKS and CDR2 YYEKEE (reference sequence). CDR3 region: CASSLEGRALNTGELFF. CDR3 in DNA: TGTGCCAGCAGCCTGGAGGGCAGGGCGCTAAACACCGGGGAGCTGTTTTTT.

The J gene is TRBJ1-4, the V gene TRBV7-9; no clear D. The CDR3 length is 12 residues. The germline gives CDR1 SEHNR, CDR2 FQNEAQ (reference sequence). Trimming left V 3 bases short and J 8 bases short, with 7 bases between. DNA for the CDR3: TGTGCCAGCAGCTTGACGACAGAAAAACTGTTTTTT. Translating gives CASSLTTEKLFF.

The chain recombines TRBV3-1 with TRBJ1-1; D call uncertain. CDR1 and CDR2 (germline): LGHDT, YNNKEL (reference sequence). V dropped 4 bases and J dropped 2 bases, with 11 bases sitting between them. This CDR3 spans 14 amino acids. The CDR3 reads CASSLRGENTEAFF. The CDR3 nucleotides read TGTGCCAGCAGCCTGAGAGGAGAAAACACTGAAGCTTTCTTT.

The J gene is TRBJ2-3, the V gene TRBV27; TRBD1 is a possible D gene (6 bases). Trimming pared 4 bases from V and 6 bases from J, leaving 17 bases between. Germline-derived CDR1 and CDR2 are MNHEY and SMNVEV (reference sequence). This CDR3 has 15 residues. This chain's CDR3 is CASSSNPTGTDTQYF. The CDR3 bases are TGTGCCAGCAGTTCCAACCCCACAGGGACGGATACGCAGTATTTT.

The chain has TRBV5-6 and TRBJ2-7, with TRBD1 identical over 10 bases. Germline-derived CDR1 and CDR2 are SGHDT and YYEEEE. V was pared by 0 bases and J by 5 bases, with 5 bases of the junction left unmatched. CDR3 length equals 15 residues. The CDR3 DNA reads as TGTGCCAGCAGCTTGGGAGGGACAGGGGTGGACGAGCAGTACTTC. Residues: CASSLGGTGVDEQYF.

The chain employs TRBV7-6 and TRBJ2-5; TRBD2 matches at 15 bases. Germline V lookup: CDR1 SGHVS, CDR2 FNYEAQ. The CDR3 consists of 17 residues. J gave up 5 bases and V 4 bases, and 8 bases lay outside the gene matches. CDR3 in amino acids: CASSSKQGTSGGETQYF. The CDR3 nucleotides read TGTGCCAGCAGCTCGAAACAAGGGACTAGCGGGGGGGAGACCCAGTACTTC.

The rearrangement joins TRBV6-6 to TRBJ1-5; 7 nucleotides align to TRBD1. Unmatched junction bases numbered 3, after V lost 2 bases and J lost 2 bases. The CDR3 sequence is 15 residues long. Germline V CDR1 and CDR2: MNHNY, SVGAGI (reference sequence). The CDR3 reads CASSYEGGGNQPQHF. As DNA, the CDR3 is TGTGCCAGCAGTTACGAAGGGGGCGGCAATCAGCCCCAGCATTTT.

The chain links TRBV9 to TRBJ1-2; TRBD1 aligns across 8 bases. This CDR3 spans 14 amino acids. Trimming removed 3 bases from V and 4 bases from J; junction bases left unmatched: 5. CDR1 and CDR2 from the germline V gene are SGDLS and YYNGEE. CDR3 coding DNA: TGTGCCAGCAGCGAGGGGCAGGGGGCCTATGGCTACACCTTC. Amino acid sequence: CASSEGQGAYGYTF.

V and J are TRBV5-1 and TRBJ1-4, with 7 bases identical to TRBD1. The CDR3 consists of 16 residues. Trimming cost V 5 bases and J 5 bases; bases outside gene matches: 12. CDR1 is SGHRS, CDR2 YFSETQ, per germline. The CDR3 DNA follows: TGCGCCAGCAGTTTATTCGGGACAGACTTAAATGAAAAACTGTTTTTT. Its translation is CASSLFGTDLNEKLFF.

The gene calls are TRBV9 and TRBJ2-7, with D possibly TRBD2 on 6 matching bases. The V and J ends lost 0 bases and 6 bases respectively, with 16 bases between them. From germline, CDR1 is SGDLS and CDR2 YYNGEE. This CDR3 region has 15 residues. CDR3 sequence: CASSVEIGPGVEQYF. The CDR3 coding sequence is TGTGCCAGCAGCGTAGAAATAGGCCCGGGGGTCGAGCAGTACTTC. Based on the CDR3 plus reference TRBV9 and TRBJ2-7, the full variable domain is DSGVTQTPKHLITATGQRVTLRCSPRSGDLSVYWYQQSLDQGLQFLIQYYNGEERAKGNILERFSAQQFPDLHSELNLSSLELGDSALYFCASSVEIGPGVEQYFGPGTRLTVT.

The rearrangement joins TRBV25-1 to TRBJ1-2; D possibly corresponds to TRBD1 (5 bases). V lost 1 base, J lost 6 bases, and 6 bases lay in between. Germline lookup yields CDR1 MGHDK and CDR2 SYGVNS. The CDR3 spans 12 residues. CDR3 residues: CASSESGNGYTF. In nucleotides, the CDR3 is TGTGCCAGCAGTGAATCAGGGAATGGCTACACCTTC.

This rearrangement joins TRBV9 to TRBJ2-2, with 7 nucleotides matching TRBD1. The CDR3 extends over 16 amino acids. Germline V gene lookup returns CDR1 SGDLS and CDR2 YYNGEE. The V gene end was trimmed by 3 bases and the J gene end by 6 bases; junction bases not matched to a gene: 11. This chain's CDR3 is CASSESPGQWAGELFF. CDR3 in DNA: TGTGCCAGCAGCGAAAGCCCGGGACAGTGGGCCGGGGAGCTGTTTTTT.

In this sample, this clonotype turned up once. The CDR3 nucleotides are TGTGCCAGCAGTTTGGGACAGGGCTATAGCAATCAGCCCCAGCATTTT. It yields the protein CASSLGQGYSNQPQHF. The chain carries TRBV28 and TRBJ1-5; TRBD1 matches 9 bases. V gave up 3 bases and J gave up 0 bases; unmatched junction bases: 3. Per the germline V gene, CDR1 is MDHEN and CDR2 is SYDVKM. This CDR3 has 16 residues.

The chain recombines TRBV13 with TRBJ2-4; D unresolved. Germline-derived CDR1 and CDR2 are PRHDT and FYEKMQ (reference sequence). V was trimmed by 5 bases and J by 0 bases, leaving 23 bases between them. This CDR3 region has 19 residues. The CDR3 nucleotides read TGTGCCAGCAGCCCGAACCCTTCCGACACTAAGCTAGCCAAAAACATTCAGTACTTC. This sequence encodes CASSPNPSDTKLAKNIQYF.

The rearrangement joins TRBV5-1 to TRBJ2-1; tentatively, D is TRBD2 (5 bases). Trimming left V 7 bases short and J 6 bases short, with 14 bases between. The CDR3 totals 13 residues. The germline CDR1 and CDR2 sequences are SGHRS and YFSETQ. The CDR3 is CASSEGWGNEQFF. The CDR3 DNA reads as TGCGCCAGCTCCGAGGGATGGGGCAATGAGCAGTTCTTC.

CDR3 residues: CASSLKILTYEQYF. For the CDR3, the DNA is TGTGCCAGCAGCTTAAAGATTCTTACCTACGAGCAGTACTTC. The chain has TRBV7-2 and TRBJ2-7; D not resolved. The CDR3 sequence is 14 residues long. V shed 2 bases and J shed 2 bases, with 10 bases lying between them. Germline values: CDR1 SGHTA, CDR2 FQGNSA.

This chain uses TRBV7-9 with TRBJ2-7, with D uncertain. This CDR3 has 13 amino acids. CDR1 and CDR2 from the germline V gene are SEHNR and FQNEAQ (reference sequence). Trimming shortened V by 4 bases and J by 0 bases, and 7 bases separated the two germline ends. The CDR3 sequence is CASSSVASYEQYF. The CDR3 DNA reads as TGTGCCAGCAGCTCCGTAGCCTCCTACGAGCAGTACTTC.

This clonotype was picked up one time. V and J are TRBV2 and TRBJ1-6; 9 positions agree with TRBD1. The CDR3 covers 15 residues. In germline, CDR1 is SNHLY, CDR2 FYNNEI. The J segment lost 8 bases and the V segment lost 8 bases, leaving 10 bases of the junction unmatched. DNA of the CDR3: TGTGCCAGCGCCCAAAACAGGGGGCACGATTCACCCCTCCACTTT. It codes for CASAQNRGHDSPLHF.